Reported below is one T cell receptor beta chain. A junction end diverges from the germline sequence, so it may reflect a read error. This entry comes from a study of blood T cell repertoires in COVID-19. As for the study in general: The samples span acute and convalescent COVID-19 from the United States, Italy and Spain. The cDNA or gDNA used as material had been derived from T cells, B-cell-depleted T cells, or PBMCs.

Germline V gene lookup returns CDR1 MNHEY and CDR2 SVGAGI. The CDR3 totals 13 residues. Original processing notes: Amplification from reference gene primers served as the basis for estimated nucleated cell counts. Profiled with immunoSEQ multiplex PCR; TCRdb holds only in-frame clones, not every one. D and trimming come from the DNA, and the V and J calls and clone size come from that table. In the table there are tens of thousands of clones, over 70% of which are singletons. This clonotype was sampled from a woman in her 70s with acute or convalescent COVID-19. The V and J genes are TRBV6-5 and TRBJ1-1; D not certain. Sequencing was performed on peripheral blood. The CDR3 DNA follows: TGTGCCTGCAGTTACTCTTTGGCGGGTGTAGCTTTCTTT. Protein product: CACSYSLAGVAFF.